This T cell receptor beta chain was identified during a study of human T cells and chemical hapten exposure. V lost 0 bases and J 3 bases, leaving 11 bases between the germline ends. The length of the CDR3 is 15 residues. Germline V gives CDR1 LGHNA, CDR2 YNFKEQ. Specified time point: patch test 3, about 24 weeks after DPC sensitization. The sample's treatment: therapeutic diphenylcyclopropenone sensitization with weekly scalp DPC. The library attached unique molecular identifiers to individual cDNA molecules. TCRdb passed the RACE reads through MiXCR, listing each CDR3 protein once. In the table there are tens of thousands of distinct CDR3 sequences, 8.5% to 14% of which are singletons. This clonotype has just a few counts.

The chain combines TRBV4-2 with TRBJ1-1, with a tentative D call TRBD1 (6 bases). Source: whole blood, taken in connection with sensitization to the hapten diphenylcyclopropenone (DPC). The receptor comes from a woman aged 45-59 years with alopecia areata. Some clones in this sample may be carry-over from other donors' samples. CDR3 amino acids: CASSQDGGVYTEAFF. CDR3 DNA: TGTGCCAGCAGCCAAGATGGGGGCGTGTACACTGAAGCTTTCTTT.